This TCR beta chain was identified in a study of blood T cell repertoires in COVID-19. Study information: The United States, Italy and Spain supplied acute and convalescent COVID-19 samples. The cDNA or gDNA used as material had been derived from T cells, B-cell-depleted T cells, or PBMCs.

The authors' processing: Scientists estimated how many nucleated cells there were by amplifying reference gene primers. Sequencing used immunoSEQ multiplex PCR; TCRdb keeps in-frame clones, though not all of them. The D gene and trimming were derived from the DNA, and the V and J assignments and clone size from that table. Among roughly 130,000 clones, more than 60% were seen once, and the ten largest hold about 12%. V was clipped by 2 bases and J by 6 bases; unmatched bases: 0. CDR3 length: 13 residues. The germline CDR1 and CDR2 sequences are MDHEN and SYDVKM. The sequence was obtained from a man at least 80 years old with acute or convalescent COVID-19. The rearrangement uses TRBV28 and TRBJ2-2; 7 positions match TRBD2. Sequencing used peripheral blood. CDR3 protein: CASSLRGAGELFF. Written as DNA, the CDR3 is TGTGCCAGCAGTTTACGGGGGGCCGGGGAGCTGTTTTTT.